The 18 T cell receptor beta chains given below trace back to one sample, sequenced in a study of T cells in Graves' hyperthyroidism and ophthalmopathy. From RNA transcripts, TCR beta CDR3 regions were amplified. First-round RT-PCR with HTBI primers amplified the TCR CDR3 region. TCRdb ran MiXCR on the multiplex PCR reads and lists one entry per CDR3 protein. The table has roughly 740,000 distinct CDR3 sequences, 16% seen once. Input material: blood. The receptor set was obtained from a man between 18 and 35 years old with Graves' hyperthyroidism.

This clonotype has a handful of counts. The junction departs from germline at one end; a sequencing error may be responsible. This chain uses TRBV11-3 with TRBJ2-3; TRBD2 matches 10 bases. Germline loops: CDR1 SGHNT, CDR2 YENEEA. This CDR3 has 13 amino acids. This CDR3 is CAGSPLAGDTQYF. In nucleotides, the CDR3 is TGTGCCGGCAGCCCTCTAGCGGGAGACACGCAGTATTTT.

This clonotype has just a few counts. The rearrangement links TRBV4-2 to TRBJ2-2; no clear D gene. The closer fit of TRBJ1-1 to the DNA end suggests the J call may be wrong. The germline V gene encodes CDR1 LGHNA and CDR2 YNFKEQ. There are 14 residues in the CDR3. Here the CDR3 DNA reads TGTGCCAGCAGCCAAGATCTTGGGAGATCAGGAGCTTTCTTT. The encoded protein is CASSQDLGRSGAFF.

This clonotype has more than one count but fewer than ten. The V call is TRBV5-1, the J call TRBJ2-3; the D is unclear. Per the germline V gene, CDR1 is SGHRS and CDR2 is YFSETQ. The CDR3 consists of 15 residues. Trimming pared 2 bases from V and 1 base from J, leaving 11 bases between. The CDR3 reads CASSFRLLGTDTQYF. The CDR3 DNA reads as TGCGCCAGCAGCTTCCGATTGTTGGGCACAGATACGCAGTATTTT.

This clonotype occurred many times. The genes are TRBV28 and TRBJ2-7, with 9 nucleotides matching TRBD2. Losses at the gene ends were 7 bases for V and 0 bases for J; bases not matched to a gene: 10. Germline loops: CDR1 MDHEN, CDR2 SYDVKM. The CDR3 is 16 residues long. CDR3 sequence (DNA): TGTGCCAGCAAAGGGGCTAGCGGGGTTAGCTCCTACGAGCAGTACTTC. This encodes CASKGASGVSSYEQYF.

This clonotype showed up many times. The chain recombines TRBV12-3 or TRBV12-4 with TRBJ2-3, with 7 nucleotides matching TRBD2. V lost 6 bases, J lost 3 bases, and 9 bases stayed unmatched. The CDR3 runs to 15 residues. CDR3 region: CASSLGTTPTDTQYF. CDR3 DNA: TGTGCCAGCAGCCTCGGGACTACGCCTACAGATACGCAGTATTTT.

This rearrangement joins TRBV11-1 to TRBJ2-7; perhaps TRBD2 as D (6 bases). Deletions cut 5 bases from V and 3 bases from J, with 23 bases between. The germline CDR1 and CDR2 sequences are SGHAT and FQDESV (reference sequence). The CDR3 is 17 residues long. The CDR3 is CASSAYGGTPSLYEQYF. CDR3 nucleotides: TGTGCCAGCAGCGCCTATGGCGGGACGCCAAGCCTCTACGAGCAGTACTTC.

This clonotype has at least ten counts. The CDR3 DNA reads as TGTGCCAGCAGCCAGGACAGGGCATGGTCACCCCTCCACTTT. It yields the protein CASSQDRAWSPLHF. The chain employs TRBV11-2 and TRBJ1-6, with 8 nucleotides matching TRBD1. CDR3 length equals 14 residues. Germline V gene data show CDR1 as SGHAT and CDR2 as FQNNGV. V dropped 5 bases and J dropped 10; count of bases not matched to a gene: 7.

In this sample, this clonotype turned up many times. The CDR3 nucleotides read TGTGCCAGCAGTTTTGTGAGTAATCGCTACACCTTC. Translation gives CASSFVSNRYTF. The chain combines TRBV28 with TRBJ1-2; unclear D gene. Germline V CDR1 and CDR2: MDHEN, SYDVKM. The CDR3 contains 12 residues. V dropped 3 bases and J dropped 9 bases, with 11 bases sitting between them.

This chain joins TRBV28 and TRBJ1-6; 7 positions match TRBD1. This CDR3 is 12 amino acids long. Germline V CDR1 and CDR2: MDHEN, SYDVKM. V shed 10 bases, J shed 7 bases, and the junction held 4 bases outside the gene matches. The CDR3 coding sequence is TGTGCCATCCGGGACAGCAATTCACCCCTCCACTTT. Translated: CAIRDSNSPLHF.

This rearrangement joins TRBV28 to TRBJ2-7; D could derive from TRBD1 or TRBD2 (5 bases each). The CDR3 sequence is 16 residues long. Germline CDR1 reads MDHEN; CDR2 reads SYDVKM. V lost 6 bases and J 2 bases, leaving 20 bases between the germline ends. Here the CDR3 reads CASSRMGTGFPYEQYF. As DNA, the CDR3 is TGTGCCAGCAGCCGGATGGGGACGGGATTCCCCTACGAGCAGTACTTC.

This clonotype has a handful of counts. The rearrangement links TRBV28 to TRBJ2-2; 13 positions match TRBD2. In germline, CDR1 is MDHEN, CDR2 SYDVKM. CDR3 length equals 15 residues. Trimming at V came to 6 bases and at J to 6 bases, leaving 4 bases not matched to a gene. CDR3 coding DNA: TGTGCCAGCAGCCCACTAGCGGGAGGGTCCGGGGAGCTGTTTTTT. Translating gives CASSPLAGGSGELFF.

There are a few counts of this clonotype. The rearrangement joins TRBV20-1 to TRBJ2-1; 7 nucleotides match TRBD1. Germline lookup yields CDR1 DFQATT and CDR2 SNEGSKA (reference sequence). The CDR3 is made up of 16 amino acids. J gave up 10 bases and V 7 bases, and 22 bases lay outside the gene matches. For the CDR3, the DNA is TGCAGTGTCAGCAGGGGGACCCCAGAGACCATCGGCGAGCAGTTCTTC. Protein product: CSVSRGTPETIGEQFF.

Details on this clonotype: With a much larger clone just one base away, this may be a read error. The CDR3 nucleotides read TGTGCCAGCAGTTTCGGGCAGTCCGGAGAGGCCCAGTACTTC. Its translation is CASSFGQSGEAQYF. The V gene is TRBV27, the J gene TRBJ2-5; no reliable D call. Germline V gene sequence: CDR1 MNHEY, CDR2 SMNVEV (reference sequence). The CDR3 totals 14 residues.

V gene TRBV15 combines with J gene TRBJ1-1, with 7 bases fitting TRBD1. CDR1 is LNHNV, CDR2 YYDKDF, per germline (reference sequence). This CDR3 has 15 amino acids. V trimming: 0 bases; J trimming: 5 bases; junction bases outside the gene matches: 6. The DNA of the CDR3 is TGTGCCACCAGCAGAGATCGACAGGGATGGACTGAAGCTTTCTTT. This codes for CATSRDRQGWTEAFF. The complete variable domain, with remaining parts taken from reference TRBV15 and TRBJ1-1, reads DAMVIQNPRYQVTQFGKPVTLSCSQTLNHNVMYWYQQKSSQAPKLLFHYYDKDFNNEADTPDNFQSRRPNTSFCFLDIRSPGLGDTAMYLCATSRDRQGWTEAFFGQGTRLTVV.

At least ten counts were recorded for this clonotype. The chain has TRBV12-3 or TRBV12-4 and TRBJ2-7, with D unclear. Trimming left V 2 bases short and J 0 bases short, with 8 bases between. The CDR3 length is 14 residues. The CDR3 DNA sequence: TGTGCCAGCAGTTTAAGGCCCCTCTCCTACGAGCAGTACTTC. Translated, it gives CASSLRPLSYEQYF.

V gene TRBV28 combines with J gene TRBJ2-1; 7 positions match TRBD2. This CDR3 has 14 residues. The V gene's germline CDR1 is MDHEN and CDR2 SYDVKM. J gave up 5 bases and V 7 bases, and 8 bases lay outside the gene matches. The CDR3, as DNA: TGTGCCAGCACGGGAGCTAGCGGCCACAATGAGCAGTTCTTC. Amino acids: CASTGASGHNEQFF.

This clonotype has only a few counts. The chain combines TRBV6-2 or TRBV6-3 with TRBJ2-3, with a tentative D call TRBD2 (6 bases). The V end lost 6 bases, the J end lost 4 bases, and 14 bases lay between the germline ends. The CDR3 length is 14 residues. The V gene's germline CDR1 is MNHEY and CDR2 SVGEGT. The CDR3 region has the DNA TGTGCCAGCAGACGGGACTCCGGGGCAGATACGCAGTATTTT. As protein: CASRRDSGADTQYF.

The genes are TRBV28 and TRBJ2-1, with D maybe TRBD1 (5 bases). This CDR3 spans 13 amino acids. Trimming cost V 3 bases and J 9 bases, with 12 bases left between them. Germline CDR1 reads MDHEN; CDR2 reads SYDVKM. The DNA of the CDR3 is TGTGCCAGCAGTTTGGGCAGGGAAGGTGAGCAGTTCTTC. This translates into CASSLGREGEQFF.